One and the same sample provided the 28 T cell receptor beta chains below, sequenced in a study of shared clonotypes between healthy human individuals (dated by TCRdb to the early 2020s). Preparation of the library involved the immunoSEQ multiplex PCR assay. This is the immuneACCESS table as TCRdb keeps it, with only in-frame sequences that have V and J called. A part of the clones is gone; compared with another copy, unresolved V genes explain less than half, and the rest is unexplained. The sample table contains millions of clones; only one count was recorded for roughly 96% of them. 0.13% of the sample lies in the top ten. The sequencing input was naive CD4+ T cells sorted from blood. This sample's cell subset or site label indicates: CD45RA+ positively selected. The receptor set was obtained from a man aged 18 to 29 in good health.

The chain combines TRBV29-1 with TRBJ2-3; D assignment may be TRBD1 or TRBD2 (5 bases each). CDR3 length: 13 residues. Germline CDR1 is SQVTM and CDR2 is ANQGSEA. V was pared by 6 bases and J by 3 bases, with 13 bases between. This CDR3 reads CSVPGPGTDTQYF. CDR3 DNA sequence: TGCAGCGTACCGGGGCCTGGAACAGATACGCAGTATTTT.

The chain is built from TRBV25-1 and TRBJ2-2; 11 bases fit TRBD2. The trim removed 5 bases at V and 6 bases at J, leaving 8 bases unmatched. This CDR3 spans 16 amino acids. Germline lookup yields CDR1 MGHDK and CDR2 SYGVNS. The CDR3: CASSRPTSGRPGELFF. The CDR3 DNA reads as TGTGCCAGCAGTCGCCCTACTAGCGGGAGACCCGGGGAGCTGTTTTTT.

V and J are TRBV11-2 and TRBJ2-7; no reliable D call. Germline V gene data show CDR1 as SGHAT and CDR2 as FQNNGV. CDR3 length equals 14 residues. Trimming removed 1 base at V and 6 bases at J, with 13 bases between. CDR3 nucleotide sequence: TGTGCCAGCAGCTTAGCAGTCGGGCAGCGCGAGCAGTACTTC. It yields the protein CASSLAVGQREQYF. The whole variable domain, filled in from reference TRBV11-2 and TRBJ2-7, reads EAGVAQSPRYKIIEKRQSVAFWCNPISGHATLYWYQQILGQGPKLLIQFQNNGVVDDSQLPKDRFSAERLKGVDSTLKIQPAKLEDSAVYLCASSLAVGQREQYFGPGTRLTVT.

V and J are TRBV6-5 and TRBJ2-7; tentatively, D is TRBD1 (6 bases). V shed 8 bases and J shed 2 bases, with 13 bases lying between them. Looked up from germline, CDR1 is MNHEY and CDR2 is SVGAGI. This CDR3 is built from 13 residues. The CDR3 coding sequence is TGTGCCAGCGGCTCATGGACAGCCTACGAGCAGTACTTC. It specifies CASGSWTAYEQYF.

The chain couples TRBV9 to TRBJ1-4, with D unresolved. Deletions cut 4 bases from V and 3 bases from J, with 10 bases between. This CDR3 comprises 14 residues. Germline loops: CDR1 SGDLS, CDR2 YYNGEE. CDR3 protein: CASSRTRSNEKLFF. The CDR3 region has the DNA TGTGCCAGCAGCCGGACTCGCTCTAATGAAAAACTGTTTTTT.

The V call is TRBV7-9, the J call TRBJ1-5, with D hard to call. V lost 4 bases and J lost 5, with 15 bases in between. Germline V gene lookup returns CDR1 SEHNR and CDR2 FQNEAQ (reference sequence). The CDR3 consists of 15 residues. CDR3 amino acids: CASSSSGKVDQPQHF. Written as DNA, the CDR3 is TGTGCCAGCAGCTCCTCGGGGAAGGTTGATCAGCCCCAGCATTTT.

This rearrangement joins TRBV14 to TRBJ1-2; D is unresolved. V shed 2 bases and J shed 8 bases, with 9 bases lying between them. CDR3 length: 12 amino acids. The germline V gene has CDR1 SGHDN and CDR2 FVKESK. CDR3 in DNA: TGTGCCAGCAGCCAAATTGGAAACGGCTACACCTTC. This sequence encodes CASSQIGNGYTF.

The chain combines TRBV7-2 with TRBJ1-1; possible D gene TRBD1, 5 bases. Germline CDR1 SGHTA, CDR2 FQGNSA. The CDR3 is 12 residues long. V lost 3 bases, J lost 5 bases, and 7 bases lay in between. For the CDR3, the DNA is TGTGCCAGCAGCTTCAGGGCAACTGAAGCTTTCTTT. Translated: CASSFRATEAFF.

The gene calls are TRBV7-2 and TRBJ2-7; 10 nucleotides agree with TRBD2. The CDR3 length is 17 residues. Germline V gives CDR1 SGHTA, CDR2 FQGNSA. V lost 5 bases to trimming and J lost 0 bases; unmatched junction nucleotides: 10. CDR3 residues: CASSNWGAGGSSYEQYF. The DNA for the CDR3 is TGTGCCAGCAGCAACTGGGGAGCGGGGGGGAGCTCCTACGAGCAGTACTTC.

This chain connects TRBV5-1 to TRBJ2-3, with TRBD1 as a possible D gene (5 bases). The CDR3 is 15 amino acids. Germline CDR1 reads SGHRS; CDR2 reads YFSETQ. Trimming shortened V by 4 bases and J by 5 bases, and 17 bases separated the two germline ends. The CDR3 nucleotides read TGCGCCAGCAGCCCGGAAGGCTGGGGCATAGATACGCAGTATTTT. This sequence encodes CASSPEGWGIDTQYF.

The J gene is TRBJ1-1, the V gene TRBV27; D is undetermined. Germline CDR1 is MNHEY and CDR2 is SMNVEV (reference sequence). Trimming removed 2 bases from V and 4 bases from J, with 11 bases in between. The CDR3 runs 14 residues. CDR3 nucleotide sequence: TGTGCCAGCAGTTTAATGCCTGATCTCACTGAAGCTTTCTTT. Translated, it gives CASSLMPDLTEAFF.

This chain links TRBV28 with TRBJ1-3; D is ambiguous. CDR3 size: 14 residues. V lost 8 bases, J lost 0 bases, and 11 bases lay in between. From germline, CDR1 is MDHEN and CDR2 SYDVKM. The CDR3 loop is CASVGSNSGNTIYF. The CDR3 region has the DNA TGTGCCAGCGTTGGGTCCAACTCTGGAAACACCATATATTTT.

This clone appeared once. The CDR3 here is CATQRGVAYNEQFF. The CDR3, as DNA: TGTGCCACACAGCGGGGGGTTGCCTACAATGAGCAGTTCTTC. The J gene is TRBJ2-1, the V gene TRBV6-6, with 9 nucleotides matching TRBD2. V lost 10 bases and J lost 2; bases outside the gene matches: 6. Germline-derived CDR1 and CDR2 are MNHNY and SVGAGI (reference sequence). The length of the CDR3 is 14 residues.

The chain combines TRBV27 with TRBJ1-1, with D perhaps matching TRBD1 (6 bases). Germline V gene lookup returns CDR1 MNHEY and CDR2 SMNVEV (reference sequence). Trimming removed 7 bases at V and 1 base at J, with 16 bases between. The CDR3 is 15 residues long. CDR3 loop: CASTRSTGGNTEAFF. The DNA for the CDR3 is TGTGCCAGCACCCGATCGACAGGCGGGAACACTGAAGCTTTCTTT.

V is TRBV7-9 and J is TRBJ1-1; D gene ambiguous. Deletions cut 2 bases from V and 0 bases from J, with 7 bases between. From germline, CDR1 is SEHNR and CDR2 FQNEAQ (reference sequence). This CDR3 region has 14 residues. The CDR3 DNA follows: TGTGCCAGCAGCTTAAAGACGGTGAACACTGAAGCTTTCTTT. This encodes CASSLKTVNTEAFF. Supplemented by reference TRBV7-9 and TRBJ1-1, the full variable domain reads DTGVSQNPRHKITKRGQNVTFRCDPISEHNRLYWYRQTLGQGPEFLTYFQNEAQLEKSRLLSDRFSAERPKGSFSTLEIQRTEQGDSAMYLCASSLKTVNTEAFFGQGTRLTVV.

V and J are TRBV10-3 and TRBJ1-1, with D hard to call. This CDR3 is built from 13 residues. Germline CDR1 reads ENHRY; CDR2 reads SYGVKD. V lost 3 bases and J 1 base, leaving 6 bases between the germline ends. CDR3 in amino acids: CAISEYGNTEAFF. In DNA, the CDR3 is TGTGCCATCAGTGAATATGGGAACACTGAAGCTTTCTTT.

The CDR3 loop is CASSSSPGTNEKLFF. The CDR3, as DNA: TGTGCCAGCAGTTCCTCACCTGGGACTAATGAAAAACTGTTTTTT. The chain is built from TRBV11-2 and TRBJ1-4; no clear D gene. CDR1 and CDR2 from the germline V gene are SGHAT and FQNNGV. The CDR3 totals 15 residues. The ends were cut back, 6 bases at V and 2 bases at J, with 13 bases in the middle. Full variable domain (rest looked up from reference TRBV11-2 and TRBJ1-4): EAGVAQSPRYKIIEKRQSVAFWCNPISGHATLYWYQQILGQGPKLLIQFQNNGVVDDSQLPKDRFSAERLKGVDSTLKIQPAKLEDSAVYLCASSSSPGTNEKLFFGSGTQLSVL.

The chain combines TRBV5-1 with TRBJ2-2, with 9 bases lining up with TRBD1. This CDR3 has 17 residues. Germline CDR1 reads SGHRS; CDR2 reads YFSETQ. V shed 4 bases and J 7 bases; nucleotides not matched to a gene: 14. CDR3 DNA: TGCGCCAGCAGCATACAAGCCGGGACAGGGATCGTCGGGGAGCTGTTTTTT. Translating gives CASSIQAGTGIVGELFF.

This clone was counted a few times. J is TRBJ1-1 and V is TRBV7-9; possible D gene TRBD1, 5 bases. This CDR3 contains 13 residues. V lost 4 bases and J lost 4, with 10 bases in between. Per germline, CDR1 SEHNR and CDR2 FQNEAQ (reference sequence). CDR3 bases: TGTGCCAGCAGCTGGGCCGGGGGCACTGAAGCTTTCTTT. As protein: CASSWAGGTEAFF.

V and J are TRBV29-1 and TRBJ2-5; TRBD1 agrees at 8 bases. This CDR3 comprises 15 residues. Germline assignment: CDR1 SQVTM and CDR2 ANQGSEA. V gave up 0 bases and J gave up 4 bases; unmatched junction bases: 7. This CDR3 reads CSVEEGSGGGETQYF. The CDR3 region has the DNA TGCAGCGTTGAAGAGGGGTCAGGGGGCGGAGAGACCCAGTACTTC.

The chain couples TRBV5-8 to TRBJ2-3, with D unresolved. The germline CDR1 and CDR2 sequences are SGHTS and YDEGEE. The V end lost 7 bases, the J end lost 2 bases, and 17 bases lay between the germline ends. CDR3 size: 15 residues. In DNA, the CDR3 is TGTGCCAGCCCAGGTCCGGTGATCTACACAGATACGCAGTATTTT. Translated, it gives CASPGPVIYTDTQYF.

As to this clone: Other nucleotide sequences in the sample specify the same CDR3. This CDR3 reads CASSPRGGQETQYF. Written as DNA, the CDR3 is TGTGCCAGCTCACCAAGAGGGGGCCAAGAGACCCAGTACTTC. The V call is TRBV18, the J call TRBJ2-5; D may be TRBD1 (6 bases). The CDR3 covers 14 residues. Germline V gives CDR1 KGHSH, CDR2 LQKENI. With 2 bases removed from V and 1 base from J, the gap between germline ends came to 8 bases.

V is TRBV6-5 and J is TRBJ1-5; maybe TRBD1 (5 bases). V lost 6 bases and J lost 0, with 12 bases in between. The CDR3 consists of 15 residues. Germline V gene lookup returns CDR1 MNHEY and CDR2 SVGAGI. The CDR3 is CASSPGHHSNQPQHF. CDR3 DNA: TGTGCCAGCAGCCCAGGACATCATAGCAATCAGCCCCAGCATTTT.

The chain combines TRBV30 with TRBJ1-6; 9 nucleotides align to TRBD1. V lost 4 bases and J lost 8; bases outside the gene matches: 18. The germline V gene has CDR1 GTSNPN and CDR2 SVGIG (reference sequence). The CDR3 has 18 residues. CDR3 coding DNA: TGTGCCTGGACAAGGTCCAAATCCGGGACAGGGCACGATTCACCCCTCCACTTT. Its translation: CAWTRSKSGTGHDSPLHF.

The chain employs TRBV5-1 and TRBJ1-4; the match to TRBD1 covers 7 bases. Per germline, CDR1 SGHRS and CDR2 YFSETQ. With V trimmed by 4 bases and J by 8 bases, 14 bases remained unmatched. The CDR3 length is 16 residues. The CDR3: CASSPALNRGDEKLFF. The DNA of the CDR3 is TGCGCCAGCAGCCCCGCCCTTAACAGGGGCGACGAAAAACTGTTTTTT.

As for this clone: Germline is not matched at one junction end, which may reflect a read error. V is TRBV2 and J is TRBJ2-1, with D unresolved. The length of the CDR3 is 10 residues. Germline CDR1 and CDR2: SNHLY and FYNNEI. CDR3 in amino acids: CASRSDRFIF. In nucleotides, the CDR3 is TGTGCCAGCAGATCAGACCGCTTTATCTTC.

This clone was observed once. Distinct nucleotide sequences in the sample also encode this CDR3. V gene TRBV20-1 combines with J gene TRBJ1-4; no clear D. Looked up from germline, CDR1 is DFQATT and CDR2 is SNEGSKA (reference sequence). Trimming took 5 bases from V and 7 from J, leaving 8 bases between them. This CDR3 spans 11 amino acids. CDR3 loop: CSAGPGEKLFF. CDR3 DNA: TGCAGTGCTGGCCCCGGTGAAAAACTGTTTTTT.

This chain joins TRBV2 and TRBJ2-7; the D gene is possibly TRBD1 (6 bases). The CDR3 is 13 residues long. Trimming removed 10 bases at V and 3 bases at J, with 16 bases between. Germline-derived CDR1 and CDR2 are SNHLY and FYNNEI. CDR3 bases: TGTGCCACCTCGACAGGACCTTACTACGAGCAGTACTTC. The encoded protein is CATSTGPYYEQYF.